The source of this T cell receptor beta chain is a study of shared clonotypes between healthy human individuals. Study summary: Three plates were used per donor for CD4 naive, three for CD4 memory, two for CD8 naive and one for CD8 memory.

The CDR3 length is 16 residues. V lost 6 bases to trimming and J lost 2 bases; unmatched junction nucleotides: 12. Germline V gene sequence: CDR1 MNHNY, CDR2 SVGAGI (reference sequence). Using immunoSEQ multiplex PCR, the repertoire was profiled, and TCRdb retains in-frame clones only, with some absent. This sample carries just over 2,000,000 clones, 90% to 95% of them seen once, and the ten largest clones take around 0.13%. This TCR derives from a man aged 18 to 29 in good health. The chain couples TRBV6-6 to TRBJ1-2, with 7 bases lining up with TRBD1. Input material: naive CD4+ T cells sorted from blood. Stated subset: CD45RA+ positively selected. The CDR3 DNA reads TGTGCCAGCAGAACCCCCCAACAGGGGCCGAACTATGGCTACACCTTC. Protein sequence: CASRTPQQGPNYGYTF.